Reported below is one T cell receptor (beta chain). Clinical history as reported by participants underpinned cohort assignment. Original data processing: Amplification from reference gene primers served as the basis for estimated nucleated cell counts. Assay: immunoSEQ multiplex PCR; the TCRdb copy retains only in-frame clones and omits some. The D gene and trimming were derived from the DNA, and the V and J assignments and clone size from that table. The table includes about 400,000 clones, around 90% detected once. Germline CDR1 is KGHSH and CDR2 is LQKENI. The CDR3 length is 15 residues. V was trimmed by 2 bases and J by 3 bases, leaving 11 bases between them. The record originates from a study of blood T cell repertoires in COVID-19. Study-wide background: The United States, Italy and Spain provided the acute and convalescent COVID-19 samples. In each case, the material was cDNA or gDNA derived from T cells, B-cell-depleted T cells, or PBMCs.

The chain combines TRBV18 with TRBJ1-5; D is perhaps TRBD1 (6 bases). Sequenced sample: PBMCs or T cells enriched from blood (not recorded which). The TCR sequence derives from a woman in her 40s with acute COVID-19. For the CDR3, the DNA is TGTGCCAGCTCACCAACCGACAGGCTCAATCAGCCCCAGCATTTT. Residues: CASSPTDRLNQPQHF. Combining the CDR3 with reference TRBV18 and TRBJ1-5 gives the whole variable domain NAGVMQNPRHLVRRRGQEARLRCSPMKGHSHVYWYRQLPEEGLKFMVYLQKENIIDESGMPKERFSAEFPKEGPSILRIQQVVRGDSAAYFCASSPTDRLNQPQHFGDGTRLSIL.